Each of the 28 T cell receptor beta chains below was sequenced from the same sample in a study of blood T cell repertoires in COVID-19. Only in-frame clones appear in the TCRdb table, and some are missing; sequencing was by immunoSEQ multiplex PCR. Altogether under 450,000 clones are present, roughly 87% being singletons, with the ten largest covering 5.1%. The specimen sequenced was PBMCs or T cells enriched from blood (not recorded which). The receptors derive from a woman in her forties or fifties who had recovered from COVID-19.

The chain employs TRBV7-8 and TRBJ1-1; TRBD1 is a possible D gene (5 bases). CDR1 SGHVS and CDR2 FQNEAQ come from the germline V gene. There are 14 residues in the CDR3. V was cut by 2 bases and J by 1 base, with 8 bases left in between. DNA of the CDR3: TGTGCCAGCAGCTTATACGGGGGGAACACTGAAGCTTTCTTT. This encodes CASSLYGGNTEAFF.

This chain joins TRBV5-4 and TRBJ2-3; unclear D gene. Germline V gives CDR1 SGHNT, CDR2 YYREEE (reference sequence). Trimming took 1 base from V and 5 from J, leaving 8 bases between them. CDR3 length: 13 amino acids. In DNA form, the CDR3 reads TGTGCCAGCAGCTTGAGTTCCAGAGATACGCAGTATTTT. It codes for CASSLSSRDTQYF.

The V call is TRBV7-9, the J call TRBJ2-1, with D perhaps matching TRBD2 (5 bases). The CDR3 runs to 17 residues. Between the trimmed V and J ends, which lost 0 bases and 0 bases, there was a span of 12 bases. CDR1 SEHNR and CDR2 FQNEAQ come from the germline V gene (reference sequence). The CDR3 nucleotides are TGTGCCAGCAGCTTAGCATCTCGGGGTGGCTCCTACAATGAGCAGTTCTTC. Protein product: CASSLASRGGSYNEQFF.

The chain joins TRBV7-8 to TRBJ1-5; TRBD1 matches 8 bases. Germline CDR1 is SGHVS and CDR2 is FQNEAQ. The CDR3 runs 19 residues. Losses at the gene ends were 5 bases for V and 2 bases for J; bases not matched to a gene: 17. The CDR3 here is CASSDPRTGRGFGNQPQHF. CDR3 coding DNA: TGTGCCAGCAGCGATCCAAGGACAGGGCGGGGCTTTGGCAATCAGCCCCAGCATTTT.

This clone was observed a handful of times. V usage is TRBV20-1 and J usage is TRBJ2-1, with no clear D. The V end lost 3 bases, the J end lost 0 bases, and 15 bases lay between the germline ends. Germline V CDR1 and CDR2: DFQATT, SNEGSKA (reference sequence). The CDR3 has 16 amino acids. The CDR3 sequence is CSASEQARSSYNEQFF. Here the CDR3 DNA reads TGCAGTGCTAGTGAACAAGCGCGAAGCTCCTACAATGAGCAGTTCTTC.

The chain is built from TRBV2 and TRBJ1-1; TRBD1 might be the D (5 bases). Germline CDR1 is SNHLY and CDR2 is FYNNEI. Trimming stripped 4 bases from V and 4 bases from J, with 13 bases between. This CDR3 spans 14 amino acids. CDR3 loop: CASSGGRVPTEAFF. CDR3 nucleotides: TGTGCCAGCAGTGGGGGCAGGGTACCCACTGAAGCTTTCTTT.

The rearrangement links TRBV2 to TRBJ1-2; D unclear. CDR1 is SNHLY, CDR2 FYNNEI, per germline. The CDR3 totals 13 residues. The V end was cut by 0 bases, the J end by 10 bases, with 12 bases between. CDR3 nucleotides: TGTGCCAGCAGTGAAGCGCGGGCAGCTTTCTACACCTTC. Its translation: CASSEARAAFYTF.

The chain couples TRBV5-1 to TRBJ2-1; perhaps TRBD2 as D (6 bases). The germline gives CDR1 SGHRS, CDR2 YFSETQ. Deletions cut 6 bases from V and 5 bases from J, with 21 bases between. The CDR3 spans 16 residues. The CDR3 reads CASTLETSRVNNEQFF. DNA of the CDR3: TGCGCCAGCACCCTAGAAACTAGCCGGGTAAACAATGAGCAGTTCTTC.

This clone is a singleton in its sample. The chain employs TRBV7-9 and TRBJ2-5; D is unclear. This CDR3 is built from 14 residues. V shed 8 bases and J shed 2 bases, with 15 bases lying between them. Germline V CDR1 and CDR2: SEHNR, FQNEAQ (reference sequence). Here the CDR3 DNA reads TGTGCCAGCTCGAACTCGGGTCAGCAAGAGACCCAGTACTTC. Amino acids: CASSNSGQQETQYF.

The chain joins TRBV9 to TRBJ1-6; TRBD1 is a possible D gene (5 bases). CDR3 length: 14 residues. CDR1 SGDLS and CDR2 YYNGEE come from the germline V gene. V was cut by 6 bases and J by 7 bases, with 14 bases left in between. CDR3 in DNA: TGTGCCAGCAACACGGGGGGGGAGAATTCACCCCTCCACTTT. It is translated as CASNTGGENSPLHF.

The gene calls are TRBV7-9 and TRBJ2-6; the D gene is possibly TRBD1 (5 bases). CDR3 length equals 15 residues. Germline assignment: CDR1 SEHNR and CDR2 FQNEAQ (reference sequence). V lost 2 bases, J lost 4 bases, and 9 bases lay in between. The CDR3 DNA sequence: TGTGCCAGCAGCTTAAGGGGTGCCGGGGCCAACGTCCTGACTTTC. Protein sequence: CASSLRGAGANVLTF.

This chain links TRBV2 with TRBJ2-2, with D possibly TRBD1 on 6 matching bases. The CDR3 contains 14 residues. Per germline, CDR1 SNHLY and CDR2 FYNNEI. Trimming took off 7 bases at V and 2 bases at J, with 11 bases between the two ends. The CDR3 here is CASKRTANTGELFF. For the CDR3, the DNA is TGTGCCAGCAAGCGGACAGCAAACACCGGGGAGCTGTTTTTT.

This sequence joins TRBV7-2 and TRBJ1-5; D uncertain. V gave up 5 bases and J gave up 1 base, with 12 bases separating them. The CDR3 extends over 15 amino acids. CDR1 SGHTA and CDR2 FQGNSA come from the germline V gene. The CDR3 region is CASSQRSRSNQPQHF. CDR3 coding DNA: TGTGCCAGCAGCCAAAGGTCTAGGAGCAATCAGCCCCAGCATTTT.

There are a few counts of this clone. This chain connects TRBV15 to TRBJ2-2; 8 nucleotides match TRBD2. Unmatched junction bases numbered 8, after V lost 5 bases and J lost 3 bases. The CDR3 consists of 16 residues. The germline V gene encodes CDR1 LNHNV and CDR2 YYDKDF (reference sequence). The CDR3 nucleotides are TGTGCCACCAGCGCACTAGTCGGGAGGGACACCGGGGAGCTGTTTTTT. Protein sequence: CATSALVGRDTGELFF.

To note about this clone: One end of the junction does not line up with germline, which may come from a read error. The chain joins TRBV6-5 to TRBJ1-1; D is ambiguous. Per the germline V gene, CDR1 is MNHEY and CDR2 is SVGAGI. This CDR3 has 13 residues. The CDR3 spells CASRYPGSMEAFF. The CDR3 bases are TGTGCCAGCCGTTACCCCGGGTCCATGGAAGCTTTCTTT.

In regard to this clone: Other nucleotide sequences in the sample specify the same CDR3. V and J are TRBV5-4 and TRBJ1-1; D not certain. CDR1 is SGHNT and CDR2 is YYREEE in the germline V gene (reference sequence). This CDR3 is built from 14 residues. Trimming cost V 0 bases and J 1 base, with 7 bases left between them. CDR3 sequence reads: CASSLGRGNTEAFF. The CDR3 region has the DNA TGTGCCAGCAGCTTGGGCCGAGGGAACACTGAAGCTTTCTTT.

This clone was picked up one time. The chain links TRBV4-2 to TRBJ2-2, with TRBD1 identical over 9 bases. From germline, CDR1 is LGHNA and CDR2 YNFKEQ. This CDR3 comprises 17 residues. V was pared by 1 base and J by 3 bases, with 6 bases of the junction left unmatched. Written as DNA, the CDR3 is TGTGCCAGCAGCCAAGTCTCCGGGACAGGGTACACCGGGGAGCTGTTTTTT. Translation: CASSQVSGTGYTGELFF.

CDR3 coding DNA: TGCGCCAGCAGCCAGGGGGGGGACAGGGGGCGCGGTGGCTACACCTTC. Protein: CASSQGGDRGRGGYTF. This chain connects TRBV4-1 to TRBJ1-2; 12 positions match TRBD1. The CDR3 spans 16 residues. V lost 3 bases and J lost 7; bases outside the gene matches: 9. Germline-derived CDR1 and CDR2 are MGHRA and YSYEKL.

This rearrangement joins TRBV18 to TRBJ2-5; 7 nucleotides align to TRBD1. This CDR3 region has 17 residues. CDR1 KGHSH and CDR2 LQKENI come from the germline V gene. V shed 3 bases and J 5 bases; nucleotides not matched to a gene: 15. The CDR3 here is CASSPQGVRIGKETQYF. CDR3 DNA sequence: TGTGCCAGCTCACCTCAGGGGGTGAGGATTGGCAAGGAGACCCAGTACTTC.

This rearrangement joins TRBV6-5 to TRBJ1-1; 11 bases align to TRBD1. The germline V gene has CDR1 MNHEY and CDR2 SVGAGI. The CDR3 has 15 amino acids. V was pared by 5 bases and J by 3 bases, with 5 bases of the junction left unmatched. Written as DNA, the CDR3 is TGTGCCAGCAGTCGAGGACAGGGGGCGCACACTGAAGCTTTCTTT. Translation gives CASSRGQGAHTEAFF.

The CDR3 DNA reads as TGTGCCAGCAGCCCGACAGGATCCGGAGGCTACACCTTC. Its protein product is CASSPTGSGGYTF. J is TRBJ1-2 and V is TRBV6-6; possibly TRBD1 for D (6 bases). The V gene's germline CDR1 is MNHNY and CDR2 SVGAGI (reference sequence). This CDR3 region has 13 residues. With 6 bases removed from V and 8 bases from J, the gap between germline ends came to 16 bases.

The gene calls are TRBV4-3 and TRBJ1-4, with unresolved D. Trimming took 4 bases from V and 7 from J, leaving 10 bases between them. The CDR3 totals 13 residues. Germline CDR1 LGHNA, CDR2 YSLEER. Here the CDR3 DNA reads TGCGCCAGCAGCCCGGGGAGTGGTGAAAAACTGTTTTTT. Its protein product is CASSPGSGEKLFF.

This clone appeared once. The chain couples TRBV18 to TRBJ2-5; 8 nucleotides align to TRBD1. CDR3 length: 13 residues. CDR1 KGHSH and CDR2 LQKENI come from the germline V gene. The ends lost 3 bases at V and 10 bases at J; junction bases unmatched: 7. CDR3 bases: TGTGCCAGCTCACCGACAGGACAGGGCGACCAGTACTTC. Translated: CASSPTGQGDQYF. The full variable domain, with the rest looked up from reference TRBV18 and TRBJ2-5, is NAGVMQNPRHLVRRRGQEARLRCSPMKGHSHVYWYRQLPEEGLKFMVYLQKENIIDESGMPKERFSAEFPKEGPSILRIQQVVRGDSAAYFCASSPTGQGDQYFGPGTRLLVL.

The chain couples TRBV9 to TRBJ2-1, with 7 bases identical to TRBD2. J gave up 4 bases and V 4 bases, and 17 bases lay outside the gene matches. The germline V gene has CDR1 SGDLS and CDR2 YYNGEE. The CDR3 covers 18 residues. CDR3 amino acids: CASSPSAGGSPTYNEQFF. The CDR3 DNA sequence: TGTGCCAGCAGCCCCTCGGCGGGCGGGAGCCCTACTTACAATGAGCAGTTCTTC.

This clone was observed a single time. J is TRBJ2-3 and V is TRBV5-4; 12 bases are a match to TRBD2. Per the germline V gene, CDR1 is SGHNT and CDR2 is YYREEE (reference sequence). CDR3 length equals 17 residues. V lost 1 base and J lost 5; bases outside the gene matches: 8. Written as DNA, the CDR3 is TGTGCCAGCAGCTTGATGACTAGCGGGAGTGCGGGAGATACGCAGTATTTT. It encodes CASSLMTSGSAGDTQYF.

The rearrangement links TRBV11-3 to TRBJ2-3; 9 bases map to TRBD2. This CDR3 comprises 18 residues. Unmatched junction bases numbered 8, after V lost 0 bases and J lost 1 base. From germline, CDR1 is SGHNT and CDR2 YENEEA. For the CDR3, the DNA is TGTGCCAGCAGCTTAGAAGCTAGCGGGGTTTTCGGCACAGATACGCAGTATTTT. Its protein product is CASSLEASGVFGTDTQYF.

The J gene is TRBJ1-4, the V gene TRBV29-1, with no clear D. The V gene's germline CDR1 is SQVTM and CDR2 ANQGSEA. Between the trimmed V and J ends, which lost 0 bases and 4 bases, there was a span of 6 bases. The CDR3 totals 13 residues. The CDR3 loop is CSVEDSRNEKLFF. In nucleotides, the CDR3 is TGCAGCGTTGAAGACAGTCGTAATGAAAAACTGTTTTTT.

The gene calls are TRBV5-6 and TRBJ2-7, with D perhaps matching TRBD1 (5 bases). V lost 1 base and J 6 bases, leaving 14 bases between the germline ends. The CDR3 has 14 amino acids. Germline V gene sequence: CDR1 SGHDT, CDR2 YYEEEE. CDR3 protein: CASSLTPGQSEQYF. Written as DNA, the CDR3 is TGTGCCAGCAGCTTGACGCCAGGGCAATCCGAGCAGTACTTC. The variable domain in full, completed from reference TRBV5-6 and TRBJ2-7, reads DAGVTQSPTHLIKTRGQQVTLRCSPKSGHDTVSWYQQALGQGPQFIFQYYEEEERQRGNFPDRFSGHQFPNYSSELNVNALLLGDSALYLCASSLTPGQSEQYFGPGTRLTVT.